This T cell receptor (beta chain) derives from a study of T cell responses to AZD1222 COVID-19 vaccine (dated by TCRdb to about 2021). Some background on the complete study: A total of roughly 240 trial participants underwent TCR sequencing, of whom 207 received two doses of AZD1222 and about 25 received two doses of the MenACWY control vaccine. Trial participants were enrolled by age into subgroups of 18-55, 56-69 and 70-plus years, and about 150, 27 and 61 TCR-sequenced participants, respectively, were included in these subgroups. The investigation overall reported the following: After two AZD1222 doses, spike-specific TCR breadth and depth were significantly higher than at day 0 and than in MenACWY recipients. The 56-69-year group was small, and its depth increase did not reach significance, likely because of low power. Conclusions about previously exposed vaccinees were limited because only a handful of AZD1222 recipients were SARS-CoV-2 seropositive at baseline. Participants were mostly white British and included more females than males, and it was suggested by the authors that clonal diversity may have been underestimated. No day 14 peak-response samples were available, so repertoires were characterized only after the peak T cell response. Epitopes outside the regions mutated in the B.1.351 and B.1.1.7 variants were reportedly recognized by nearly half of the unique spike-specific TCRs. The vaccine-associated CD4 TCRs covered the entire spike protein, and the dominant responses fell in regions 160-218 and 743-854.

With respect to this clone: This clone's antigen is unknown. The record has no base qualities; no much larger clone is one base away.

According to the study, the label for this sample's time point signals: baseline before first vaccination. The treatment or condition label of this sample denotes: meningococcal conjugate vaccine given as trial control. Samples from vaccinated people were obtained from the UK trials COV001 and COV002, which included a single-blind randomized controlled phase 2/3 trial of AZD1222 (ChAdOx1 nCoV-19) in healthy adults. For TCRbeta chain sequencing, PBMC samples were collected from trial participants at day 0 and at day 28 after the second dose. Trimming removed 2 bases from V and 6 bases from J; the gene matches leave 3 bases unexplained. CDR1 and CDR2, looked up from the germline V gene, are LGHNA and YNFKEQ. The CDR3 contains 15 residues, cysteine and phenylalanine counted. The read is trimmed to its CDR3 DNA, 45 bases read in frame from base 1. The CDR3 regions of human TCRbeta chains were subjected to immunosequencing. The study's processing was this. TCRs in the repertoires were matched against a reference library of SARS-CoV-2-specific TCRs that had been generated with the MIRA antigen-specificity platform. Breadth meant the fraction of unique TCRs that were SARS-CoV-2-associated, whereas depth meant the fraction of total T cells that were SARS-CoV-2-associated. Using the MIRA data, each spike-specific TCR was assigned both to the spike region to which the TCR was reactive and to a CD4 or CD8 class. Log10-transformed breadth and depth values were compared by one-way ANOVA with Sidak's multiple comparisons tests. As stored in TCRdb, this immuneACCESS dataset retains in-frame rearrangements with V and J assigned. A fraction of the clones does not appear; measured against another copy, unresolved V genes explain less than half of the discrepancy, and the remainder lacks a known reason. The DNA was the basis for D and trimming; V, J and clone size are from that table. The sample table lists hundreds of thousands of clones, approximately 94% of them with a count of one. Roughly 1% of the sample lies in the top ten.

Here the sequenced sample was peripheral blood, taken on day 0 of MenACWY control vaccination. This TCR was sampled from an adult in good health. Here the chain combines TRBV4-2 and TRBJ1-6, with 8 junctional bases fitting TRBD1. The bases read TGTGCCAGCAGCCAACAAACAGGGGGTAATTCACCCCTCCACTTT. It codes for CASSQQTGGNSPLHF.